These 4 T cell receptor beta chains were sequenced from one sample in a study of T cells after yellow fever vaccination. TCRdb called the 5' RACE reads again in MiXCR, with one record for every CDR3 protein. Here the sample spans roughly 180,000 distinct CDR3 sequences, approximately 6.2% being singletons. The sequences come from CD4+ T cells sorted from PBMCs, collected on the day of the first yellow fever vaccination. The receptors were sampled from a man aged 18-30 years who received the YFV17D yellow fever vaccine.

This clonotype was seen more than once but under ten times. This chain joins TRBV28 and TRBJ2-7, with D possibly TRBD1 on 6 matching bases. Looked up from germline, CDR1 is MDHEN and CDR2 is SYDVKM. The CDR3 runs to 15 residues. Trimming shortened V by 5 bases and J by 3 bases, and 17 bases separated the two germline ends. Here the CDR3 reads CASSASGTTYYEQYV. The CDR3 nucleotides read TGTGCCAGCAGTGCGTCCGGGACAACGTACTACGAGCAGTACGTC.

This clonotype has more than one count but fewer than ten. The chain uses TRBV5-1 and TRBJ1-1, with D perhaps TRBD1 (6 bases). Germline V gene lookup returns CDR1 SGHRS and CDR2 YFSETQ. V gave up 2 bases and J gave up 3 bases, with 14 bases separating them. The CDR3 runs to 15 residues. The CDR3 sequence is CASSFQGSGHTEAFF. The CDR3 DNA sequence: TGCGCCAGCAGCTTTCAGGGGAGCGGGCACACTGAAGCTTTCTTT.

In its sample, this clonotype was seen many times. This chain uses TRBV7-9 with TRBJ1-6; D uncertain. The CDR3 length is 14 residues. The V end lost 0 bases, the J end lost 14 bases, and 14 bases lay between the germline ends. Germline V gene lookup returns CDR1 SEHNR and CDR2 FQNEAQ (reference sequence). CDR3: CASSLATEDKALHF. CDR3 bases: TGTGCCAGCAGCTTAGCTACAGAGGATAAGGCCCTCCACTTT.

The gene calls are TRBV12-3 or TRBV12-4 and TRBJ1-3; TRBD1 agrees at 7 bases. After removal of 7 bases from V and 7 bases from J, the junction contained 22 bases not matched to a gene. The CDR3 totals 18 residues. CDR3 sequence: CASTPGRGLVRRDNTIYF. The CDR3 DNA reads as TGTGCCAGCACCCCCGGGAGGGGGCTTGTCCGTAGAGACAACACCATATATTTT.